This T cell receptor beta chain stems from a study of shared clonotypes between healthy human individuals. The method was immunoSEQ multiplex PCR; TCRdb's version includes in-frame clones alone and lacks a portion of them. The sample lists nearly 1 million clones; 60% to 85% were seen once. Germline V CDR1 and CDR2: SEHNR, FQNEAQ (reference sequence). The V gene end was trimmed by 5 bases and the J gene end by 6 bases; junction bases not matched to a gene: 11. This CDR3 contains 15 residues. A CD45RA-negative memory subset and a CD45RA+ naive subset were separated from the CD4+ cells. The chain recombines TRBV7-9 with TRBJ1-2, with 8 positions matching TRBD1. What was sequenced was memory CD4+ T cells sorted from blood. Sample subset: CD45RA-negative fraction. The receptor's source is a man aged 18-30 years in good health. The CDR3 nucleotides read TGTGCCAGCAGCACTCCGACAGGGGATTTCAATGGCTACACCTTC. It encodes CASSTPTGDFNGYTF.